These 6 T cell receptor beta chains originate from one sample sequenced in a study of blood T cell repertoires in COVID-19. Libraries were prepared by immunoSEQ multiplex PCR; TCRdb keeps only in-frame clonotypes and omits some of them. This sample yields about 240,000 clones, of which just under 85% are seen a single time; roughly a tenth belongs to the top ten. Sequencing used peripheral blood. The origin of the receptors is an elderly woman with acute or convalescent COVID-19.

In its sample, this clone was seen once. The J gene is TRBJ2-5, the V gene TRBV7-3; 8 nucleotides align to TRBD1. The CDR3 contains 15 residues. Per the germline V gene, CDR1 is SGHTA and CDR2 is FQGTGA. V lost 5 bases and J lost 1; bases outside the gene matches: 6. In DNA form, the CDR3 reads TGTGCCAGCAGCCCGGACAGGGCAGCCCAAGAGACCCAGTACTTC. Its protein product is CASSPDRAAQETQYF.

V and J are TRBV6-5 and TRBJ1-1; D is perhaps TRBD1 (5 bases). The CDR3 totals 16 residues. Germline CDR1 MNHEY, CDR2 SVGAGI. Between the trimmed V and J ends, which lost 2 bases and 1 base, there was a span of 14 bases. CDR3 coding DNA: TGTGCCAGCAGTTACCTCCCCCGCAGGGAGAACACTGAAGCTTTCTTT. It encodes CASSYLPRRENTEAFF.

V is TRBV5-1 and J is TRBJ1-4, with 9 bases that match TRBD1. This CDR3 is 16 amino acids long. J lost 0 bases, V lost 3 bases, and 3 bases had no gene match. Germline V CDR1 and CDR2: SGHRS, YFSETQ. The CDR3 is CASSSGQGTTNEKLFF. The CDR3 nucleotides are TGCGCCAGCAGCTCGGGACAGGGTACAACTAATGAAAAACTGTTTTTT.

The V call is TRBV6-5, the J call TRBJ2-3; 9 bases are shared with TRBD2. Germline CDR1 and CDR2: MNHEY and SVGAGI. V gave up 4 bases and J gave up 2 bases; unmatched junction bases: 7. This CDR3 region has 16 residues. The CDR3 region is CASSSKAGGFTDTQYF. CDR3 bases: TGTGCCAGCAGTTCAAAAGCGGGGGGCTTCACAGATACGCAGTATTTT.

J is TRBJ1-5 and V is TRBV27; D is ambiguous. The CDR3 totals 14 residues. V shed 6 bases and J shed 11 bases, with 20 bases lying between them. The germline V gene has CDR1 MNHEY and CDR2 SMNVEV (reference sequence). CDR3 in amino acids: CASSPSRGYAAQHF. The CDR3 coding sequence is TGTGCCAGCAGCCCTTCCCGGGGTTATGCGGCCCAGCATTTT.

The V and J genes are TRBV7-8 and TRBJ2-5; D not resolved. The V and J ends lost 0 bases and 5 bases respectively, with 10 bases between them. The CDR3 has 14 amino acids. Germline V gene data show CDR1 as SGHVS and CDR2 as FQNEAQ. The CDR3 nucleotides are TGTGCCAGCAGCTTAGCAGGAGCTTGGGAGACCCAGTACTTC. Its protein product is CASSLAGAWETQYF.